This record covers a single TCR beta chain. The antigen remains undetermined. Treatment here: over 15 received Ad26.COV2.S at low or high dose, single or two shots; roughly five received placebo; per-sample allocation not given. Day 63 following the first vaccine or placebo injection was when the samples were taken. Ad26.COV2.S expressed prefusion-stabilized spike from the original Wuhan strain. The table came from immunoSEQ multiplex PCR; TCRdb's copy has only in-frame clones and leaves some out. The repertoire holds a few hundred thousand clones, roughly 90% seen once, with approximately 1.9% in the top ten. This sample is part of a study of Ad26.COV2.S vaccination and SARS-CoV-2 variants. Study in general: Donor had been placed in the Ad26.COV2.S arm of the COV1001 trial. The vaccine Ad26.COV2.S was put into the muscle once, or twice with 56 days between.

General study points: Vaccine and placebo groups showed comparable non-spike TCR breadth.

The specimen comprised peripheral blood, sampled in a trial of Ad26.COV2.S vaccine versus placebo. This receptor was obtained from a person between 18 and 59 years old who received the Ad26.COV2.S COVID-19 vaccine or a placebo.

CDR3 loop: CASKLGVTDTQYF. CDR3 DNA sequence: TGTGCCAGCAAATTAGGGGTAACAGATACGCAGTATTTT. This chain connects TRBV2 to TRBJ2-3, with a possible D match to TRBD1 (5 bases). This CDR3 spans 13 amino acids. Trimming took 7 bases from V and 3 from J, leaving 11 bases between them. The germline CDR1 and CDR2 sequences are SNHLY and FYNNEI.